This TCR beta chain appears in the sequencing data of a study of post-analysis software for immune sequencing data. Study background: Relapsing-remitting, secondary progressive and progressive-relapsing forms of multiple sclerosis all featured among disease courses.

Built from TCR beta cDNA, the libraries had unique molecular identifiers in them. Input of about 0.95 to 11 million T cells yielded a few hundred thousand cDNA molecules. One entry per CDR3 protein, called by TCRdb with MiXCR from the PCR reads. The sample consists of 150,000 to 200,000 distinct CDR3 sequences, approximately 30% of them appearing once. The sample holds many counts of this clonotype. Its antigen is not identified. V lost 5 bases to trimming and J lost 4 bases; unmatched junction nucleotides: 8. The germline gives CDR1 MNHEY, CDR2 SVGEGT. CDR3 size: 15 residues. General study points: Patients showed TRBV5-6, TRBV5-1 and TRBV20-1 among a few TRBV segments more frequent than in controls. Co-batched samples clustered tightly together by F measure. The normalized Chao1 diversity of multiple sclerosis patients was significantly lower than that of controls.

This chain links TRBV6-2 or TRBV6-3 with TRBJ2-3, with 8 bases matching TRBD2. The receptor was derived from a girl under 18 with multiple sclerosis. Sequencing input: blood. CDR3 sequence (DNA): TGTGCCAGCAGTCGCTCAACTAGCGGCCCAGATACGCAGTATTTT. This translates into CASSRSTSGPDTQYF.